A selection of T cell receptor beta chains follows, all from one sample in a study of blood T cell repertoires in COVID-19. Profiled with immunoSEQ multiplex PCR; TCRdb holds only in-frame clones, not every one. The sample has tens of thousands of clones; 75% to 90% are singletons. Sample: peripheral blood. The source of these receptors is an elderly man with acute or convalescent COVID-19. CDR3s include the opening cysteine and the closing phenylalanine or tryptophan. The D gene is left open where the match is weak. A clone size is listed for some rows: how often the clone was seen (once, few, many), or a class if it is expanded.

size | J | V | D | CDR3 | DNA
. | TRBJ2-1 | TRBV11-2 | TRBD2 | CASSLAGYGGASEQFF | TGTGCCAGCAGCTTAGCCGGGTACGGGGGGGCGAGTGAGCAGTTCTTC
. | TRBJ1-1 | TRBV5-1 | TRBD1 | CASSLTLGQVNTEAFF | TGCGCCAGCAGCTTGACCTTGGGACAGGTGAACACTGAAGCTTTCTTT
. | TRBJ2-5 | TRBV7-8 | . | CASSAGAGETQYF | TGTGCCAGCAGCGCCGGAGCGGGAGAGACCCAGTACTTC
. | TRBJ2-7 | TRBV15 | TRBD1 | CATSTRTGIAYEQYF | TGTGCCACCAGCACCCGGACAGGGATTGCCTACGAGCAGTACTTC
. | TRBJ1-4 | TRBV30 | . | CACNRGATNEKLFF | TGTGCCTGTAACCGGGGGGCGACTAATGAAAAACTGTTTTTT
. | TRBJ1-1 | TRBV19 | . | CASSTQNTEAFF | TGTGCCAGTAGTACCCAGAACACTGAAGCTTTCTTT
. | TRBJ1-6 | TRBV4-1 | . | CASSQDRDTNNSPLHF | TGCGCCAGCAGCCAAGACCGGGACACCAATAATTCACCCCTCCACTTT
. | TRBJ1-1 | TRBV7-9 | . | CASSFGGASTEAFF | TGTGCCAGCAGCTTTGGGGGGGCAAGCACTGAAGCTTTCTTT
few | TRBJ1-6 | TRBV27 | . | CASSLMGNRGNSPLHF | TGTGCCAGCAGTTTAATGGGGAATCGGGGGAATTCACCCCTCCACTTT
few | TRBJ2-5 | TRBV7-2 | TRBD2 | CASSSTSSGGAKTQYF | TGTGCCAGCAGCTCGACCTCTAGCGGGGGGGCCAAGACCCAGTACTTC
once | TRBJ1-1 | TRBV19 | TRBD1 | CASSIGTGTEAFF | TGTGCCAGTAGTATCGGGACAGGCACTGAAGCTTTCTTT
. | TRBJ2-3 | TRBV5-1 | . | CASSPSLSSLTDTQYF | TGCGCCAGCAGCCCAAGCCTATCGTCTCTCACAGATACGCAGTATTTT
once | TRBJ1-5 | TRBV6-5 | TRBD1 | CASRGTGGGQPQHF | TGTGCCAGCAGAGGGACAGGGGGCGGTCAGCCCCAGCATTTT
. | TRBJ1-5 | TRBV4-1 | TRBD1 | CASGGTGVGQPQHF | TGCGCCAGCGGAGGCACAGGGGTAGGACAGCCCCAGCATTTT
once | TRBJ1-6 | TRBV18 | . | CASSPLDSANSPLHF | TGTGCCAGCTCACCATTGGACAGTGCTAACTCACCCCTCCACTTT
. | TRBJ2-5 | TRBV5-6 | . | CASSLGRSPQETQYF | TGTGCCAGCAGCTTGGGTAGAAGCCCACAAGAGACCCAGTACTTC
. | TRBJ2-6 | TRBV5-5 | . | CASSLGPSSGANVLTF | TGTGCCAGCAGCTTGGGTCCTAGCTCTGGGGCCAACGTCCTGACTTTC
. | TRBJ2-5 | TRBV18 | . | CASSPRGLQETQYF | TGTGCCAGCTCACCACGGGGCTTACAAGAGACCCAGTACTTC
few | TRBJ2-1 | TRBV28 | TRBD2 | CASSGLVAGVYNEQFF | TGTGCCAGCAGTGGCTTGGTAGCGGGGGTCTACAATGAGCAGTTCTTC
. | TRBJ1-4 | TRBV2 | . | CASSELSRHHEKLFF | TGTGCCAGCAGTGAGCTATCGCGGCACCATGAAAAACTGTTTTTT
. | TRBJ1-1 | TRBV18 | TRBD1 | CASSPPTGAQTEAFF | TGTGCCAGCTCACCGCCTACAGGGGCCCAAACTGAAGCTTTCTTT
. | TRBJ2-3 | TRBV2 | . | CASSVLDTQYF | TGTGCCAGCAGTGTTCTGGATACGCAGTATTTT
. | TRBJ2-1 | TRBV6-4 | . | CASSDGQGGRNEQFF | TGTGCCAGCAGCGACGGGCAGGGGGGCCGGAATGAGCAGTTCTTC
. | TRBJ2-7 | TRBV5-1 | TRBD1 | CASSWGRDRSYEQYF | TGCGCCAGCAGCTGGGGCCGGGACAGGTCCTACGAGCAGTACTTC